This T cell receptor beta chain appears in the sequencing data of a study of T and B cells in COVID-19 patients. From blood, about 250-500 ng of genomic DNA served as TRB template. Germline V gene data show CDR1 as SGHRS and CDR2 as YFSETQ. With V trimmed by 4 bases and J by 3 bases, 5 bases remained unmatched. The CDR3 extends over 14 amino acids. TRB rearrangements were amplified by multiplex PCR with BIOMED2 TRB-A/B primers. TCRdb ran MiXCR on the multiplex PCR reads and lists one entry per CDR3 protein. The table lists about 5,100 distinct CDR3 sequences, less than 25% of them singletons. Sequenced input: blood. The receptor was isolated from a human donor with active COVID-19. This sequence joins TRBV5-1 and TRBJ1-2; 8 bases agree with TRBD1. DNA for the CDR3: TGCGCCAGCAGCCCTGGACAGGGAGACTATGGCTACACCTTC. It yields the protein CASSPGQGDYGYTF. The full variable domain, its missing parts supplied by reference TRBV5-1 and TRBJ1-2, is KAGVTQTPRYLIKTRGQQVTLSCSPISGHRSVSWYQQTPGQGLQFLFEYFSETQRNKGNFPGRFSGRQFSNSRSEMNVSTLELGDSALYLCASSPGQGDYGYTFGSGTRLTVV.